The 29 T cell receptor beta chains below all came from one sample that was sequenced in a study of T cells in Graves' hyperthyroidism and ophthalmopathy (dated 2019 in TCRdb). The library came from multiplex PCR. Instrument used: Illumina HiSeq 2000. The TCR beta CDR3 regions were amplified from the RNA transcripts. For the first round of RT-PCR on the TCR CDR3, the HTBI primer set was used together with the Qiagen OneStep RT-PCR kit. Using fastp trimming at Q25 and MiXCR clonotype assembly, TCRdb reanalyzed the public sequencing data and kept in-frame beta chains. Every distinct CDR3 protein forms one entry, paired with its most common genes and DNA. The sample contains around 720,000 distinct CDR3 sequences, under 45% of them found a single time. The biggest ten clones account for roughly 30% of the sample. Sequencing input: blood. All receptors derive from a woman aged 40 to 55 with Graves' hyperthyroidism.

There are a few counts of this clonotype. The chain employs TRBV3-1 and TRBJ1-5; D not resolved. The germline V gene encodes CDR1 LGHDT and CDR2 YNNKEL (reference sequence). V shed 4 bases and J shed 0 bases, with 10 bases lying between them. This CDR3 has 15 residues. Here the CDR3 reads CASSPGLISNQPQHF. The CDR3 DNA reads as TGTGCCAGCAGCCCGGGTCTAATTAGCAATCAGCCCCAGCATTTT.

This clonotype was picked up many times. The chain has TRBV7-9 and TRBJ1-6; D is unclear. The V gene lost 5 bases and the J gene lost 8 bases, with 10 bases spanning the gap. CDR3 length: 13 amino acids. Germline values: CDR1 SEHNR, CDR2 FQNEAQ (reference sequence). CDR3 amino acids: CASSPLRYSPLHF. The CDR3 DNA reads TGTGCCAGCAGCCCTCTCCGTTATTCACCCCTCCACTTT.

This clonotype was seen at least ten times. The chain combines TRBV19 with TRBJ1-5, with a tentative D call TRBD1 (6 bases). CDR1 and CDR2 from the germline V gene are LNHDA and SQIVND (reference sequence). CDR3 size: 14 residues. Trimming pared 7 bases from V and 5 bases from J, leaving 15 bases between. CDR3 bases: TGTGCCAGTACTCTGGACAGTGACTATCAGCCCCAGCATTTT. This gives the protein CASTLDSDYQPQHF.

This clonotype was seen a few times. The chain uses TRBV7-2 and TRBJ1-2, with 7 bases aligning to TRBD1. Germline CDR1 is SGHTA and CDR2 is FQGNSA. This CDR3 spans 16 amino acids. The J segment lost 8 bases and the V segment lost 4 bases, leaving 16 bases of the junction unmatched. Written as DNA, the CDR3 is TGTGCCAGCAGCTCCCTCGACCCCCTAACGACAGGGGGCTACACCTTC. Translating gives CASSSLDPLTTGGYTF.

This clonotype has a handful of counts. This sequence joins TRBV12-3 or TRBV12-4 and TRBJ2-5; D tentatively fits TRBD1 or TRBD2 (5 bases each). This CDR3 spans 14 amino acids. V lost 3 bases and J lost 5, with 13 bases in between. The CDR3 DNA reads TGTGCCAGCAGTTTGGGACCAGGGTTGGAGACCCAGTACTTC. Translation: CASSLGPGLETQYF.

This clonotype was picked up many times. This sequence joins TRBV5-6 and TRBJ1-1; D is unresolved. The V and J ends lost 6 bases and 3 bases respectively, with 6 bases between them. This CDR3 contains 11 residues. Germline values: CDR1 SGHDT, CDR2 YYEEEE. CDR3 residues: CASTDYTEAFF. CDR3 in DNA: TGTGCCAGCACCGACTACACTGAAGCTTTCTTT.

This clonotype was seen more than once but under ten times. The V call is TRBV20-1, the J call TRBJ1-4, with D unclear. The CDR3 loop spans 14 amino acids. Germline V gene data show CDR1 as DFQATT and CDR2 as SNEGSKA (reference sequence). V lost 1 base and J lost 5, with 11 bases in between. CDR3 nucleotides: TGCAGTGCTAGAGCTTCGATCCTCAATGAAAAACTGTTTTTT. The encoded protein is CSARASILNEKLFF.

This clonotype has ten or more counts. The chain links TRBV20-1 to TRBJ1-2, with TRBD1 matching 8 bases. Per germline, CDR1 DFQATT and CDR2 SNEGSKA (reference sequence). CDR3 size: 13 residues. Germline trimming cut 6 bases from V and 4 bases from J; bases unmatched to any gene: 7. DNA of the CDR3: TGCAGTGCCGCCTGGACAGGGCGCTATGGCTACACCTTC. Translating gives CSAAWTGRYGYTF.

This clonotype was detected many times. The chain employs TRBV7-2 and TRBJ2-7; perhaps D is TRBD1 or TRBD2 (5 bases each). Germline V lookup: CDR1 SGHTA, CDR2 FQGNSA. This CDR3 has 16 residues. Trimming cost V 7 bases and J 2 bases, with 21 bases left between them. The CDR3 DNA sequence: TGTGCCAGCATGGTATGGGTCCGGGGCGACCCCTACGAGCAGTACTTC. Translating it yields CASMVWVRGDPYEQYF.

The chain recombines TRBV10-3 with TRBJ2-2, with TRBD1 matching over 7 bases. The CDR3 is 13 amino acids. The germline V gene has CDR1 ENHRY and CDR2 SYGVKD. J lost 7 bases, V lost 7 bases, and 6 bases had no gene match. CDR3 sequence (DNA): TGTGCCATCAAGCTCACAGGGGACGGGGAGCTGTTTTTT. It specifies CAIKLTGDGELFF.

The rearrangement uses TRBV7-2 and TRBJ2-2; D is undetermined. The germline gives CDR1 SGHTA, CDR2 FQGNSA. The V end lost 1 base, the J end lost 8 bases, and 11 bases lay between the germline ends. This CDR3 has 14 residues. CDR3: CASSLDLIMGELFF. The CDR3, as DNA: TGTGCCAGCAGCTTAGACCTCATTATGGGGGAGCTGTTTTTT.

As concerns this clonotype: Since a much larger clone is just one base distant, this may be a read error. This chain connects TRBV24-1 to TRBJ2-2; 7 bases are a match to TRBD2. Germline CDR1 is KGHDR and CDR2 is SFDVKD. The CDR3 totals 17 residues. Losses at the gene ends were 5 bases for V and 5 bases for J; bases not matched to a gene: 13. CDR3 in amino acids: CATSGLWGRGATGELFF. The DNA for the CDR3 is TGTGCCACCAGTGGTTTATGGGGGAGGGGTGCGACCGGGGAGCTGTTTTTT.

This rearrangement joins TRBV5-1 to TRBJ2-3, with D perhaps matching TRBD1 or TRBD2 (5 bases each). The CDR3 totals 15 residues. Trimming removed 2 bases at V and 4 bases at J, with 14 bases between. CDR1 and CDR2 (germline): SGHRS, YFSETQ. CDR3 DNA sequence: TGCGCCAGCAGCTTCGTCGGGGCAGAGGCAGATACGCAGTATTTT. Translation gives CASSFVGAEADTQYF.

The CDR3 sequence: CSVGVVSEAFF. DNA for the CDR3: TGCAGCGTTGGGGTAGTCTCTGAAGCTTTCTTT. The J gene is TRBJ1-1, the V gene TRBV29-1, with D uncertain. CDR1 SQVTM and CDR2 ANQGSEA come from the germline V gene. V shed 4 bases and J shed 6 bases, with 9 bases lying between them. This CDR3 comprises 11 residues.

In this sample, this clonotype turned up many times. The chain recombines TRBV5-6 with TRBJ1-2; 7 bases are shared with TRBD1. This CDR3 is 15 amino acids long. Germline CDR1 reads SGHDT; CDR2 reads YYEEEE. V was pared by 4 bases and J by 8 bases, with 14 bases of the junction left unmatched. The CDR3 DNA sequence: TGTGCCAGCAGCCCGCGGGACAGAGGTTCCCGCGGCTACACCTTC. Its translation: CASSPRDRGSRGYTF.

As concerns this clonotype: This may be a read error: a much more frequent sequence differs by one nucleotide. CDR3: CASSGDSLTAQYF. The CDR3 DNA sequence: TGTGCCAGCAGCGGGGACAGCCTCACGGCCCAGTACTTC. The chain uses TRBV7-2 and TRBJ2-5; 7 bases are shared with TRBD1. This CDR3 spans 13 amino acids. With V trimmed by 5 bases and J by 9 bases, 9 bases remained unmatched. The germline gives CDR1 SGHTA, CDR2 FQGNSA.

CDR3 sequence reads: CASSLAGQQGSPLHF. CDR3 sequence (DNA): TGTGCCAGCAGCTTGGCGGGACAGCAGGGTTCACCCCTCCACTTT. The rearrangement joins TRBV7-9 to TRBJ1-6; TRBD1 matches 7 bases. The CDR3 is made up of 15 amino acids. V was clipped by 3 bases and J by 9 bases; unmatched bases: 8. Looked up from germline, CDR1 is SEHNR and CDR2 is FQNEAQ (reference sequence). The whole variable domain, remainder taken from reference TRBV7-9 and TRBJ1-6, is DTGVSQNPRHKITKRGQNVTFRCDPISEHNRLYWYRQTLGQGPEFLTYFQNEAQLEKSRLLSDRFSAERPKGSFSTLEIQRTEQGDSAMYLCASSLAGQQGSPLHFGNGTRLTVT.

This clonotype was picked up many times. The chain has TRBV6-6 and TRBJ1-3; D unresolved. The CDR3 loop spans 13 amino acids. Deletions cut 5 bases from V and 4 bases from J, with 9 bases between. Germline values: CDR1 MNHNY, CDR2 SVGAGI (reference sequence). CDR3: CASSPDPGNTIYF. The CDR3, as DNA: TGTGCCAGCAGTCCTGATCCAGGAAACACCATATATTTT.

The chain couples TRBV7-9 to TRBJ1-1, with 12 nucleotides matching TRBD1. In germline, CDR1 is SEHNR, CDR2 FQNEAQ (reference sequence). This CDR3 contains 16 residues. J was trimmed by 6 bases and V by 3 bases; bases with no gene match: 8. In DNA, the CDR3 is TGTGCCAGCAGCTTGGCCCCGGGACAGGGGGCTCCTGAAGCTTTCTTT. This codes for CASSLAPGQGAPEAFF.

The CDR3: CASSRAANQPQHF. The CDR3 region has the DNA TGTGCCAGTAGTAGGGCAGCTAATCAGCCCCAGCATTTT. The gene calls are TRBV19 and TRBJ1-5; D call uncertain. Germline V gene lookup returns CDR1 LNHDA and CDR2 SQIVND (reference sequence). The ends were cut back, 4 bases at V and 4 bases at J, with 8 bases in the middle. The CDR3 runs 13 residues.

On this clonotype itself: A much larger clone is a single base away; this may be a read error. The rearrangement links TRBV7-2 to TRBJ2-7, with 9 positions matching TRBD1. Trimming cost V 6 bases and J 7 bases; bases outside gene matches: 7. In germline, CDR1 is SGHTA, CDR2 FQGNSA. This CDR3 comprises 13 residues. Here the CDR3 DNA reads TGTGCCAGCAGGGAACAGGGGGCAGAAGAGCAGTACTTC. It is translated as CASREQGAEEQYF.

This clonotype was observed a few times. V usage is TRBV3-1 and J usage is TRBJ1-2; D may be TRBD1 (5 bases). The V gene lost 3 bases and the J gene lost 9 bases, with 14 bases spanning the gap. The germline V gene has CDR1 LGHDT and CDR2 YNNKEL (reference sequence). The CDR3 is 13 amino acids. CDR3 sequence: CASSQSVRASYTF. CDR3 sequence (DNA): TGTGCCAGCAGCCAGTCGGTCAGGGCGAGCTACACCTTC.

This clonotype has only a few counts. The chain has TRBV12-3 or TRBV12-4 and TRBJ1-5; 8 bases align to TRBD1. V shed 4 bases, J shed 2 bases, and the junction held 7 bases outside the gene matches. This CDR3 has 16 residues. CDR3 sequence reads: CASSSTDRGGNQPQHF. The CDR3 DNA reads as TGTGCCAGCAGTTCCACCGACAGGGGAGGCAATCAGCCCCAGCATTTT.

As for this clonotype: A much larger clone is a single base away; this may be a read error. The chain couples TRBV7-2 to TRBJ1-1; possible D gene TRBD1, 6 bases. CDR3 length equals 15 residues. Germline CDR1 SGHTA, CDR2 FQGNSA. Trimming stripped 4 bases from V and 4 bases from J, with 16 bases between. The CDR3 reads CASSSYTTGSTEAFF. The CDR3 DNA reads TGTGCCAGCAGCTCGTATACTACAGGGAGCACTGAAGCTTTCTTT.

Comment on this clonotype: A read error may explain this, as a much larger clone is one base away. This chain uses TRBV29-1 with TRBJ1-2; D may be TRBD1 (5 bases). Trimming took off 6 bases at V and 6 bases at J, with 11 bases between the two ends. CDR3 length: 11 amino acids. Germline V gene sequence: CDR1 SQVTM, CDR2 ANQGSEA. The CDR3 bases are TGCAGCGTGGGGGGGTACCATGGCTACACCTTC. This sequence encodes CSVGGYHGYTF.

The chain has TRBV6-1 and TRBJ2-2, with D perhaps matching TRBD1 (6 bases). The germline gives CDR1 MNHNS, CDR2 SASEGT. V was pared by 4 bases and J by 2 bases, with 11 bases between. CDR3 size: 15 residues. CDR3: CASSALRGNTGELFF. CDR3 DNA: TGTGCCAGCAGTGCTCTCAGGGGTAACACCGGGGAGCTGTTTTTT.

This chain joins TRBV10-3 and TRBJ1-1, with TRBD1 matching 7 bases. Per germline, CDR1 ENHRY and CDR2 SYGVKD. V lost 4 bases, J lost 0 bases, and 2 bases stayed unmatched. There are 14 residues in the CDR3. The DNA for the CDR3 is TGTGCCATCAGTGGGGGACAGATGAACACTGAAGCTTTCTTT. Residues: CAISGGQMNTEAFF.

The chain carries TRBV7-6 and TRBJ2-5; 7 nucleotides line up with TRBD1. Trimming removed 6 bases from V and 5 bases from J; junction bases left unmatched: 9. CDR3 length equals 14 residues. Germline values: CDR1 SGHVS, CDR2 FNYEAQ. CDR3 loop: CASSKTGQRETQYF. Here the CDR3 DNA reads TGTGCCAGCAGTAAGACAGGGCAAAGGGAGACCCAGTACTTC. The full variable domain, rest sourced from reference TRBV7-6 and TRBJ2-5, is GAGVSQSPRYKVTKRGQDVALRCDPISGHVSLYWYRQALGQGPEFLTYFNYEAQQDKSGLPNDRFSAERPEGSISTLTIQRTEQRDSAMYRCASSKTGQRETQYFGPGTRLLVL.

This clonotype was recorded at least ten times. The chain carries TRBV11-2 and TRBJ1-5; 7 nucleotides match TRBD1. The V segment lost 6 bases and the J segment 5 bases; nucleotides outside the gene matches: 4. This CDR3 region has 13 residues. Germline CDR1 is SGHAT and CDR2 is FQNNGV. CDR3 coding DNA: TGTGCCAGCAGTTCGCAGGGGGATCAGCCCCAGCATTTT. It specifies CASSSQGDQPQHF.